This TCR beta chain was identified in a study of CD8 T cells in Susac syndrome. When the RNA was reverse transcribed, random hexamers were used with an input of roughly 0.5 to 1 ug. TCRdb re-analysed the immunoSEQ multiplex PCR reads in MiXCR, keeping a single row per CDR3 protein. The data contain 92,000 or so distinct CDR3 sequences, 96% of them singletons. Trimming cost V 0 bases and J 8 bases, with 11 bases left between them. There are 14 residues in the CDR3. Germline loops: CDR1 MGHRA, CDR2 YSYEKL. This sequence was found in a human donor with Susac syndrome. This chain links TRBV4-1 with TRBJ2-1; possible D gene TRBD2, 5 bases. The sequenced sample consisted of CD8+ T cells from PBMCs. The CDR3 loop is CASSQDAGPDEQFF. The DNA of the CDR3 is TGCGCCAGCAGCCAAGATGCGGGTCCGGATGAGCAGTTCTTC.